These 32 T cell receptor beta chains were all obtained from the same sample, sequenced in a study of T cell responses to AZD1222 COVID-19 vaccine. The table came from immunoSEQ multiplex PCR; TCRdb's copy has only in-frame clones and leaves some out. Among more than 85,000 clones listed, about nine tenths were seen once. The starting material was peripheral blood, obtained on day 0 of AZD1222 vaccination. The source of these receptors is an adult in good health.

V is TRBV19 and J is TRBJ2-1, with a tentative D call TRBD1 (6 bases). Looked up from germline, CDR1 is LNHDA and CDR2 is SQIVND (reference sequence). Trimming removed 6 bases from V and 4 bases from J, with 13 bases in between. This CDR3 contains 14 residues. The CDR3 bases are TGTGCCAGTAGCTCTAGACAGGAGTACAATGAGCAGTTCTTC. This sequence encodes CASSSRQEYNEQFF.

This chain links TRBV19 with TRBJ1-2; no clear D. From germline, CDR1 is LNHDA and CDR2 SQIVND (reference sequence). CDR3 length: 15 amino acids. The germline V and J ends were trimmed by 3 bases and 0 bases, with 11 bases remaining between them. CDR3 nucleotide sequence: TGTGCCAGTAGTATTAGTCATGGCTCTAACTATGGCTACACCTTC. This translates into CASSISHGSNYGYTF.

This chain connects TRBV5-4 to TRBJ2-7; no reliable D call. This CDR3 is 11 amino acids long. V lost 3 bases to trimming and J lost 1 base, with 2 bases between them. Per germline, CDR1 SGHNT and CDR2 YYREEE (reference sequence). The CDR3: CASSSSYEQYF. DNA for the CDR3: TGTGCCAGCAGCTCTTCCTACGAGCAGTACTTC.

The chain carries TRBV15 and TRBJ1-3; unclear D gene. Trimming removed 0 bases at V and 2 bases at J, with 11 bases between. The length of the CDR3 is 16 residues. CDR1 and CDR2 from the germline V gene are LNHNV and YYDKDF (reference sequence). The CDR3 DNA reads as TGTGCCACCAGCAGAGATCGTCAGCCAGCTGGAAACACCATATATTTT. Its translation is CATSRDRQPAGNTIYF.

The rearrangement links TRBV2 to TRBJ2-7; 10 bases are shared with TRBD2. The CDR3 sequence is 14 residues long. Germline CDR1 is SNHLY and CDR2 is FYNNEI. V lost 5 bases to trimming and J lost 4 bases; unmatched junction nucleotides: 5. The CDR3 spells CASSPAGGTYEQYF. CDR3 bases: TGTGCCAGCAGTCCAGCGGGAGGGACATACGAGCAGTACTTC.

This chain uses TRBV6-5 with TRBJ1-2, with unresolved D. V shed 8 bases and J shed 5 bases, with 15 bases lying between them. This CDR3 has 13 residues. CDR1 is MNHEY and CDR2 is SVGAGI in the germline V gene. CDR3 DNA: TGTGCCAGCGCCCCGAGGCAGGAATATGGCTACACCTTC. Translating gives CASAPRQEYGYTF.

This clone appeared once. The V call is TRBV2, the J call TRBJ2-7; 8 bases map to TRBD2. Germline CDR1 and CDR2: SNHLY and FYNNEI. The ends lost 8 bases at V and 2 bases at J; junction bases unmatched: 5. The CDR3 length is 13 residues. CDR3 residues: CASGTGGPYEQYF. For the CDR3, the DNA is TGTGCCAGCGGAACGGGAGGGCCCTACGAGCAGTACTTC.

V usage is TRBV12-3 or TRBV12-4 and J usage is TRBJ1-2; no reliable D call. This CDR3 has 13 amino acids. Trimming pared 6 bases from V and 5 bases from J, leaving 13 bases between. CDR3 amino acids: CASRAAVWYGYTF. DNA for the CDR3: TGTGCCAGCAGGGCCGCTGTTTGGTATGGCTACACCTTC.

The chain combines TRBV4-1 with TRBJ2-7; 7 bases map to TRBD1. There are 15 residues in the CDR3. Trimming cost V 1 base and J 0 bases; bases outside gene matches: 3. CDR1 MGHRA and CDR2 YSYEKL come from the germline V gene. In nucleotides, the CDR3 is TGCGCCAGCAGCCAAGGGGACAGCCTCTCCTACGAGCAGTACTTC. Amino acids: CASSQGDSLSYEQYF.

The chain uses TRBV19 and TRBJ2-3; TRBD1 agrees at 10 bases. CDR3 length: 16 residues. Germline V gives CDR1 LNHDA, CDR2 SQIVND (reference sequence). Trimming at V came to 3 bases and at J to 2 bases, leaving 5 bases not matched to a gene. CDR3 loop: CASSIPDRGITDTQYF. For the CDR3, the DNA is TGTGCCAGTAGTATCCCGGACAGGGGGATCACAGATACGCAGTATTTT.

This clone was detected only once. V gene TRBV7-9 combines with J gene TRBJ1-1, with a possible D match to TRBD1 (5 bases). The CDR3 runs 13 residues. In germline, CDR1 is SEHNR, CDR2 FQNEAQ (reference sequence). V was trimmed by 5 bases and J by 1 base, leaving 8 bases between them. This CDR3 reads CASSVRGNTEAFF. The CDR3 DNA follows: TGTGCCAGCAGCGTTAGGGGGAACACTGAAGCTTTCTTT.

This chain uses TRBV29-1 with TRBJ1-4, with TRBD1 as a possible D gene (5 bases). Trimming stripped 7 bases from V and 8 bases from J, with 20 bases between. The V gene's germline CDR1 is SQVTM and CDR2 ANQGSEA. The CDR3 has 14 residues. The CDR3 coding sequence is TGCAGCGCAACTGGGGGAAGGGAGGGAGAAAAACTGTTTTTT. As protein: CSATGGREGEKLFF.

V and J are TRBV3-1 (or the pseudogene TRBV3-2) and TRBJ1-1; D call uncertain. The V gene's germline CDR1 is LGHDT and CDR2 YNNKEL (reference sequence). Deletions cut 3 bases from V and 2 bases from J, with 13 bases between. CDR3 length equals 15 residues. CDR3 bases: TGTGCCAGCAGCCACCTATGGCAGACTAACACTGAAGCTTTCTTT. Translated: CASSHLWQTNTEAFF.

The chain links TRBV29-1 to TRBJ2-1; unclear D gene. The CDR3 is made up of 17 amino acids. V lost 1 base and J lost 7, with 23 bases in between. CDR1 is SQVTM and CDR2 is ANQGSEA in the germline V gene. The CDR3 DNA follows: TGCAGCGTTGAAGTGGATAGGTGGTCAGAGGTTTGGAATGAGCAGTTCTTC. This sequence encodes CSVEVDRWSEVWNEQFF.

DNA for the CDR3: TGTGCCAGCACAGGGGGTGGTCAGCCCCAGCATTTT. This encodes CASTGGGQPQHF. The V and J genes are TRBV2 and TRBJ1-5; 7 bases are shared with TRBD1. Looked up from germline, CDR1 is SNHLY and CDR2 is FYNNEI. The CDR3 is 12 amino acids. The junction had 3 bases not matched to a gene; V was cut back by 7 bases and J by 6 bases.

The CDR3 bases are TGTGCCAGCAGTGAAAATAGCGGTGCTGGGACCCAGTACTTC. The encoded protein is CASSENSGAGTQYF. This sequence joins TRBV6-1 and TRBJ2-5; TRBD2 is a possible D gene (6 bases). The V end lost 2 bases, the J end lost 7 bases, and 14 bases lay between the germline ends. The germline gives CDR1 MNHNS, CDR2 SASEGT. This CDR3 contains 14 residues.

The chain carries TRBV7-9 and TRBJ1-1; D might be TRBD1 (5 bases). V lost 0 bases and J 2 bases, leaving 13 bases between the germline ends. Germline-derived CDR1 and CDR2 are SEHNR and FQNEAQ (reference sequence). The CDR3 covers 16 residues. The CDR3 region is CASSLAVGGDNTEAFF. The DNA of the CDR3 is TGTGCCAGCAGCTTAGCGGTTGGGGGGGACAACACTGAAGCTTTCTTT.

The rearrangement joins TRBV3-1 (or the pseudogene TRBV3-2) to TRBJ2-1, with 14 positions matching TRBD2. The V segment lost 1 base and the J segment 7 bases; nucleotides outside the gene matches: 3. This CDR3 has 16 residues. CDR1 is LGHDT and CDR2 is YNNKEL in the germline V gene (reference sequence). The CDR3 region has the DNA TGTGCCAGCAGCCAAGGGGGACTAGCGGGAGAAAATGAGCAGTTCTTC. Residues: CASSQGGLAGENEQFF.

The CDR3 nucleotides read TGTGCCAGCAGCGTACGACTAGCGGGGACGACAGATACGCAGTATTTT. It specifies CASSVRLAGTTDTQYF. The genes are TRBV11-3 and TRBJ2-3; 11 nucleotides match TRBD2. The CDR3 length is 16 residues. From germline, CDR1 is SGHNT and CDR2 YENEEA. The V and J ends lost 5 bases and 3 bases, in that order; junction bases with no gene match: 7.

This chain links TRBV2 with TRBJ2-1; 8 positions match TRBD1. The J segment lost 7 bases and the V segment lost 7 bases, leaving 9 bases of the junction unmatched. The CDR3 is 14 residues long. Germline CDR1 is SNHLY and CDR2 is FYNNEI. The CDR3 bases are TGTGCCAGCATTTCAAAGGACAGGGTGAATGAGCAGTTCTTC. Protein: CASISKDRVNEQFF.

The chain links TRBV2 to TRBJ1-1; D unclear. The CDR3 covers 13 residues. V lost 3 bases and J 0 bases, leaving 5 bases between the germline ends. Germline assignment: CDR1 SNHLY and CDR2 FYNNEI. The CDR3, as DNA: TGTGCCAGCAGTGATTCAGTGAACACTGAAGCTTTCTTT. This translates into CASSDSVNTEAFF.

This rearrangement joins TRBV7-2 to TRBJ1-5, with a weak D call TRBD1 (5 bases). V was cut by 1 base and J by 5 bases, with 15 bases left in between. Germline V gene lookup returns CDR1 SGHTA and CDR2 FQGNSA. The CDR3 is 16 residues long. The CDR3 nucleotides are TGTGCCAGCAGCTTAGAGTCGGGGCGGCGCTATCAGCCCCAGCATTTT. It is translated as CASSLESGRRYQPQHF.

The chain combines TRBV19 with TRBJ1-6; 7 bases map to TRBD1. V lost 11 bases, J lost 7 bases, and 11 bases stayed unmatched. Per the germline V gene, CDR1 is LNHDA and CDR2 is SQIVND (reference sequence). CDR3 size: 14 residues. The CDR3 bases are TGTGCCTCATCGACAGGGCCGGAGAATTCACCCCTCCACTTT. This gives the protein CASSTGPENSPLHF.

Only a few counts were recorded for this clone. V is TRBV6-1 and J is TRBJ1-5; D is perhaps TRBD1 (5 bases). CDR3 length: 16 amino acids. V shed 4 bases and J shed 0 bases, with 13 bases lying between them. Germline CDR1 reads MNHNS; CDR2 reads SASEGT. The CDR3 protein is CASSVLRAVSNQPQHF. CDR3 sequence (DNA): TGTGCCAGCAGTGTCCTCAGGGCAGTTAGCAATCAGCCCCAGCATTTT.

The chain has TRBV19 and TRBJ2-3, with 8 bases matching TRBD1. The trim removed 9 bases at V and 2 bases at J, leaving 10 bases unmatched. CDR1 LNHDA and CDR2 SQIVND come from the germline V gene (reference sequence). This CDR3 spans 15 amino acids. CDR3 loop: CASAGQGGITDTQYF. The CDR3 nucleotides read TGTGCCAGCGCAGGACAGGGCGGTATCACAGATACGCAGTATTTT.

J is TRBJ2-2 and V is TRBV15; D is perhaps TRBD1 or TRBD2 (6 bases each). The V and J ends lost 1 base and 0 bases respectively, with 18 bases between them. CDR1 and CDR2 from the germline V gene are LNHNV and YYDKDF (reference sequence). This CDR3 is built from 19 residues. The CDR3 loop is CATSRVAGHRVSNTGELFF. The CDR3 coding sequence is TGTGCCACCAGCAGAGTCGCGGGACACAGAGTTTCGAACACCGGGGAGCTGTTTTTT.

This rearrangement joins TRBV5-6 to TRBJ2-1; 13 bases map to TRBD2. With V trimmed by 1 base and J by 7 bases, 8 bases remained unmatched. CDR1 and CDR2 from the germline V gene are SGHDT and YYEEEE. The length of the CDR3 is 17 residues. CDR3 protein: CASSLPSRTSGGNEQFF. CDR3 nucleotides: TGTGCCAGCAGCTTGCCGTCCCGGACTAGCGGGGGTAATGAGCAGTTCTTC.

This sequence joins TRBV7-7 and TRBJ2-2; D unresolved. The CDR3 has 16 amino acids. With 0 bases removed from V and 3 bases from J, the gap between germline ends came to 11 bases. CDR1 is SSHAT, CDR2 FNYEAQ, per germline (reference sequence). The CDR3 DNA is TGTGCCAGCAGCTTAGCGTTCGGTGGGGACACCGGGGAGCTGTTTTTT. Translating gives CASSLAFGGDTGELFF.

The chain recombines TRBV27 with TRBJ2-1, with 10 nucleotides matching TRBD2. The CDR3 has 18 amino acids. V lost 7 bases to trimming and J lost 5 bases; unmatched junction nucleotides: 17. The germline CDR1 and CDR2 sequences are MNHEY and SMNVEV (reference sequence). As DNA, the CDR3 is TGTGCCAGCATATACGGGACTAGCGTGGGGACGGGGGACAATGAGCAGTTCTTC. Amino acids: CASIYGTSVGTGDNEQFF.

This chain links TRBV12-5 with TRBJ1-1; D may be TRBD1 (6 bases). The V gene lost 4 bases and the J gene lost 6 bases, with 15 bases spanning the gap. CDR3 length equals 14 residues. Germline V lookup: CDR1 LGHNT, CDR2 FRNRAP. CDR3 sequence (DNA): TGTGCTAGTGGTTCGACAGGTAGTGTAGCTGAAGCTTTCTTT. As protein: CASGSTGSVAEAFF.

V is TRBV29-1 and J is TRBJ2-7; TRBD2 matches at 7 bases. V trimming: 4 bases; J trimming: 6 bases; junction bases outside the gene matches: 12. This CDR3 has 14 residues. Germline V gene sequence: CDR1 SQVTM, CDR2 ANQGSEA. This CDR3 reads CSVGFARGVSEQYF. DNA for the CDR3: TGCAGCGTTGGGTTCGCCCGGGGGGTATCCGAGCAGTACTTC.

This chain joins TRBV11-2 and TRBJ1-2; TRBD1 matches at 9 bases. Germline lookup yields CDR1 SGHAT and CDR2 FQNNGV. The CDR3 extends over 18 amino acids. V lost 5 bases to trimming and J lost 3 bases; unmatched junction nucleotides: 16. CDR3 sequence: CASSPGHRRRTGDYGYTF. As DNA, the CDR3 is TGTGCCAGCAGCCCCGGACACCGTAGGAGGACAGGGGACTATGGCTACACCTTC.